The present entry profiles one TCR beta chain with its context. Its antigen is unknown. This entry is derived from a study of T-cell memory formation after mild COVID-19. For the study at large: Most TCR clusters belonged to a single donor. General study points: A second wave of clones peaked on day 37, and their SARS-CoV-2 specificity went unconfirmed. A subset of responding clones appeared in pre-infection memory, suggesting cross-reactive memory joined.

This CDR3 is built from 14 residues. J gave up 11 bases and V 5 bases, and 12 bases lay outside the gene matches. Germline V CDR1 and CDR2: LNHDA, SQIVND (reference sequence). TCRdb passed the 5' RACE reads through MiXCR, listing each CDR3 protein once. There are 450,000 to 650,000 distinct CDR3 sequences in the sample; roughly 22% occur only once, and around 13% lies in the top ten. The genes are TRBV19 and TRBJ2-3; 8 bases map to TRBD2. The sequenced sample was PBMCs or a T cell subset sorted from them (not recorded which). The receptor was isolated from an adult woman who had mild COVID-19 (a few samples of this study predate the infection). Cell type and time point are not known. The DNA for the CDR3 is TGTGCCAGTAGTGCGGGACTAGGCCCAGGCGGGCAGTATTTT. Its protein is CASSAGLGPGGQYF.